Listed here are 9 T cell receptor beta chains from one sample, sequenced in a study of cytomegalovirus exposure and HLA in healthy donors. The table came from immunoSEQ multiplex PCR; TCRdb's copy has only in-frame clones and leaves some out. There are some 120,000 clones in the sample; roughly 93% occur only once, and roughly 1.3% lies in the top ten. The sequencing sample was made of PBMCs. The receptors were gathered from a woman in her late teens or twenties in good health and CMV-seronegative.

The CDR3 here is CASKSMGRGNNIQYF. CDR3 DNA: TGTGCCAGCAAGTCCATGGGCAGGGGTAATAACATTCAGTACTTC. This chain uses TRBV2 with TRBJ2-4, with D maybe TRBD1 (6 bases). Per germline, CDR1 SNHLY and CDR2 FYNNEI. The CDR3 runs 15 residues. The V and J ends lost 7 bases and 7 bases respectively, with 20 bases between them.

This chain links TRBV6-5 with TRBJ2-7; the match to TRBD1 covers 7 bases. Germline CDR1 is MNHEY and CDR2 is SVGAGI. The CDR3 spans 14 residues. J lost 0 bases, V lost 6 bases, and 5 bases had no gene match. In DNA form, the CDR3 reads TGTGCCAGCAGCGCCACAGGGGACTCCTACGAGCAGTACTTC. Its protein is CASSATGDSYEQYF.

The chain has TRBV6-5 and TRBJ2-2; D is unresolved. The germline gives CDR1 MNHEY, CDR2 SVGAGI. The CDR3 runs 12 residues. Trimming removed 5 bases from V and 8 bases from J, with 9 bases in between. The CDR3 nucleotides are TGTGCCAGCAGTGTCTTTCGGGGGGAGCTGTTTTTT. Encoded protein: CASSVFRGELFF.

The chain recombines TRBV5-4 with TRBJ2-1, with 9 bases lining up with TRBD2. CDR3 length: 15 residues. CDR1 is SGHNT and CDR2 is YYREEE in the germline V gene (reference sequence). V dropped 1 base and J dropped 6; count of bases not matched to a gene: 5. Here the CDR3 DNA reads TGTGCCAGCAGCTTGTACAGCGGGGGGTTCAATGAGCAGTTCTTC. Protein sequence: CASSLYSGGFNEQFF.

The sample holds one count of this clone. The chain recombines TRBV28 with TRBJ2-7; no clear D. The V gene's germline CDR1 is MDHEN and CDR2 SYDVKM. V lost 3 bases, J lost 5 bases, and 17 bases lay in between. The CDR3 consists of 15 residues. The CDR3 DNA reads as TGTGCCAGCAGTTTGGTTGGTCAGATTATGAACGAGCAGTACTTC. Amino acid sequence: CASSLVGQIMNEQYF. The complete variable domain, with remaining parts taken from reference TRBV28 and TRBJ2-7, reads DVKVTQSSRYLVKRTGEKVFLECVQDMDHENMFWYRQDPGLGLRLIYFSYDVKMKEKGDIPEGYSVSREKKERFSLILESASTNQTSMYLCASSLVGQIMNEQYFGPGTRLTVT.

The chain is built from TRBV4-1 and TRBJ2-3; 8 bases are a match to TRBD2. V dropped 4 bases and J dropped 1; count of bases not matched to a gene: 4. The germline CDR1 and CDR2 sequences are MGHRA and YSYEKL. The CDR3 runs to 15 residues. The CDR3 is CASSRLATRTDTQYF. The CDR3 coding sequence is TGCGCCAGCAGCCGACTAGCGACCCGCACAGATACGCAGTATTTT.

The gene calls are TRBV5-1 and TRBJ1-1; D is possibly TRBD1 (5 bases). This CDR3 region has 14 residues. The V gene lost 1 base and the J gene lost 5 bases, with 12 bases spanning the gap. Germline V CDR1 and CDR2: SGHRS, YFSETQ. In DNA form, the CDR3 reads TGCGCCAGCAGCTTGCAGGGATTCGGGACTGAAGCTTTCTTT. It yields the protein CASSLQGFGTEAFF. The variable domain in full, completed from reference TRBV5-1 and TRBJ1-1, reads KAGVTQTPRYLIKTRGQQVTLSCSPISGHRSVSWYQQTPGQGLQFLFEYFSETQRNKGNFPGRFSGRQFSNSRSEMNVSTLELGDSALYLCASSLQGFGTEAFFGQGTRLTVV.

This clone has only one observation. The chain uses TRBV7-9 and TRBJ2-3; D is possibly TRBD1 (6 bases). The CDR3 extends over 14 amino acids. V lost 5 bases and J 0 bases, leaving 9 bases between the germline ends. CDR1 and CDR2 (germline): SEHNR, FQNEAQ (reference sequence). The CDR3 is CASSLGTSTDTQYF. The DNA of the CDR3 is TGTGCCAGCAGCCTCGGGACAAGCACAGATACGCAGTATTTT.

Only one count was recorded for this clone. V gene TRBV28 combines with J gene TRBJ2-3, with TRBD2 identical over 11 bases. This CDR3 has 19 amino acids. The germline V gene has CDR1 MDHEN and CDR2 SYDVKM. Trimming cost V 8 bases and J 0 bases; bases outside gene matches: 16. Here the CDR3 reads CASPKTGASGGQSTDTQYF. CDR3 nucleotide sequence: TGTGCCAGCCCGAAGACCGGAGCTAGCGGGGGGCAGAGCACAGATACGCAGTATTTT. Drawing the rest from reference TRBV28 and TRBJ2-3, the complete variable domain is DVKVTQSSRYLVKRTGEKVFLECVQDMDHENMFWYRQDPGLGLRLIYFSYDVKMKEKGDIPEGYSVSREKKERFSLILESASTNQTSMYLCASPKTGASGGQSTDTQYFGPGTRLTVL.